Shown below are 31 T cell receptor beta chains from a single sample sequenced in a study of T cell responses to AZD1222 COVID-19 vaccine (dated by TCRdb to the early 2020s). The library was generated by the immunoSEQ multiplex PCR assay. Here the immuneACCESS table is served through TCRdb, limited to in-frame sequences with V and J called. Missing clones are a known gap in these copies; in checked studies unresolved V genes cover under half, and the rest lacks a known reason. The sample has about 180,000 clones on record, 88% of them singletons. The ten largest account for roughly 26% of the sample. This specimen's time point label, per the study, means: about 28 days (+/-7) after the second vaccine dose. This sample comprised peripheral blood, obtained 28 days after the second AZD1222 dose. All receptors derive from an adult who received the AZD1222 COVID-19 vaccine.

V usage is TRBV5-4 and J usage is TRBJ2-7; 11 positions match TRBD1. CDR1 and CDR2 from the germline V gene are SGHNT and YYREEE (reference sequence). V trimming: 1 base; J trimming: 2 bases; junction bases outside the gene matches: 11. The CDR3 covers 18 residues. In DNA, the CDR3 is TGTGCCAGCAGCTTGTCAGGACAGGGGGCGCAAATTGCCTACGAGCAGTACTTC. It codes for CASSLSGQGAQIAYEQYF.

The chain recombines TRBV9 with TRBJ1-1; 7 bases line up with TRBD1. This CDR3 comprises 15 residues. With 2 bases clipped from V and 5 bases from J, the junction kept 9 bases outside the gene matches. CDR1 is SGDLS and CDR2 is YYNGEE in the germline V gene. The CDR3 region is CASSVMTGSLTEAFF. CDR3 in DNA: TGTGCCAGCAGCGTGATGACAGGGAGTCTAACTGAAGCTTTCTTT.

This chain links TRBV6-1 with TRBJ1-1; D is perhaps TRBD1 (5 bases). The V and J ends lost 3 bases and 5 bases respectively, with 10 bases between them. This CDR3 region has 13 residues. From germline, CDR1 is MNHNS and CDR2 SASEGT. The CDR3 coding sequence is TGTGCCAGCAGTGAGACGAAGGGGACTGAAGCTTTCTTT. Protein product: CASSETKGTEAFF.

CDR3 coding DNA: TGTGCCAGCAGTTTCAGGGGGGGTGGCTACACCTTC. Protein sequence: CASSFRGGGYTF. This chain uses TRBV28 with TRBJ1-2; 7 positions agree with TRBD1. The junction had 2 bases not matched to a gene; V was cut back by 3 bases and J by 7 bases. Germline assignment: CDR1 MDHEN and CDR2 SYDVKM. The CDR3 sequence is 12 residues long.

The chain links TRBV7-2 to TRBJ2-2; D is perhaps TRBD1 (6 bases). V was cut by 5 bases and J by 4 bases, with 8 bases left in between. The CDR3 loop spans 13 amino acids. Germline values: CDR1 SGHTA, CDR2 FQGNSA. Here the CDR3 DNA reads TGTGCCAGCAGCGTACAGGGCACCGGGGAGCTGTTTTTT. Its protein is CASSVQGTGELFF.

V gene TRBV11-2 combines with J gene TRBJ2-1, with TRBD2 identical over 8 bases. This CDR3 region has 16 residues. Looked up from germline, CDR1 is SGHAT and CDR2 is FQNNGV. V shed 4 bases, J shed 8 bases, and the junction held 13 bases outside the gene matches. CDR3: CASSSRGGRRGYEQFF. The CDR3 DNA follows: TGTGCCAGCAGCTCCCGAGGCGGGAGGAGAGGTTATGAGCAGTTCTTC. The whole variable domain, filled in from reference TRBV11-2 and TRBJ2-1, reads EAGVAQSPRYKIIEKRQSVAFWCNPISGHATLYWYQQILGQGPKLLIQFQNNGVVDDSQLPKDRFSAERLKGVDSTLKIQPAKLEDSAVYLCASSSRGGRRGYEQFFGPGTRLTVL.

The chain links TRBV3-1 (or the pseudogene TRBV3-2) to TRBJ2-7; possibly TRBD1 or TRBD2 for D (5 bases each). Germline V gene data show CDR1 as LGHDT and CDR2 as YNNKEL (reference sequence). V shed 3 bases and J shed 2 bases, with 11 bases lying between them. The length of the CDR3 is 14 residues. The CDR3 DNA is TGTGCCAGCAGCCAGCGCCCGGGGCCCTACGAGCAGTACTTC. Encoded protein: CASSQRPGPYEQYF.

As for this clone: The junction does not match germline at one end; this may be a read error. The gene calls are TRBV3-1 (or the pseudogene TRBV3-2) and TRBJ2-5; 10 bases fit TRBD2. Looked up from germline, CDR1 is LGHDT and CDR2 is YNNKEL (reference sequence). This CDR3 is built from 11 residues. The CDR3 here is CGTSAQETQYF. In DNA, the CDR3 is TGCGGGACTAGCGCCCAAGAGACCCAGTACTTC.

This rearrangement joins TRBV27 to TRBJ1-5; D remains ambiguous. V shed 3 bases and J shed 4 bases, with 7 bases lying between them. This CDR3 has 13 residues. Germline CDR1 reads MNHEY; CDR2 reads SMNVEV (reference sequence). The CDR3 sequence: CASSFQTNQPQHF. CDR3 nucleotide sequence: TGTGCCAGCAGTTTTCAGACTAATCAGCCCCAGCATTTT.

The chain links TRBV2 to TRBJ2-7, with 10 nucleotides matching TRBD1. The CDR3 consists of 16 residues. CDR1 SNHLY and CDR2 FYNNEI come from the germline V gene. Trimming took 5 bases from V and 2 from J; bases not matched to a gene: 9. The CDR3 DNA is TGTGCCAGCAGTCGGGGTCCGGGACAGGGGCCCTACGAGCAGTACTTC. This codes for CASSRGPGQGPYEQYF.

The chain couples TRBV28 to TRBJ2-5, with D hard to call. CDR3 length: 12 residues. The V end was cut by 6 bases, the J end by 5 bases, with 10 bases between. CDR1 MDHEN and CDR2 SYDVKM come from the germline V gene. CDR3 nucleotides: TGTGCCAGCAGGGCCCTGGGGGAGACCCAGTACTTC. It is translated as CASRALGETQYF.

The genes are TRBV5-1 and TRBJ2-5; 12 positions agree with TRBD1. This CDR3 is built from 14 residues. After removal of 3 bases from V and 4 bases from J, the junction contained 1 base not matched to a gene. CDR1 is SGHRS, CDR2 YFSETQ, per germline. The CDR3 region is CASSWDRGRETQYF. Written as DNA, the CDR3 is TGCGCCAGCAGCTGGGACAGGGGGCGAGAGACCCAGTACTTC.

This chain joins TRBV27 and TRBJ2-4; possible D gene TRBD2, 5 bases. Looked up from germline, CDR1 is MNHEY and CDR2 is SMNVEV (reference sequence). The CDR3 is 16 amino acids. V lost 3 bases and J lost 2, with 14 bases in between. CDR3 sequence: CASSFRVRLPKNIQYF. CDR3 in DNA: TGTGCCAGCAGTTTTAGAGTGAGACTACCCAAAAACATTCAGTACTTC.

This clone was recorded once. The chain employs TRBV11-3 and TRBJ2-1; D uncertain. The CDR3 consists of 13 residues. CDR1 SGHNT and CDR2 YENEEA come from the germline V gene. Deletions cut 4 bases from V and 0 bases from J, with 4 bases between. The CDR3 DNA sequence: TGTGCCAGCAGCTATAGCTCCTACAATGAGCAGTTCTTC. It yields the protein CASSYSSYNEQFF.

The genes are TRBV9 and TRBJ2-3; a weak D match, TRBD2 (6 bases). Germline V lookup: CDR1 SGDLS, CDR2 YYNGEE. Trimming stripped 0 bases from V and 2 bases from J, with 22 bases between. The CDR3 length is 19 residues. The CDR3 DNA reads TGTGCCAGCAGCGTAGGAGGTGGGATTAGCGGAGTACTCACAGATACGCAGTATTTT. Amino acid sequence: CASSVGGGISGVLTDTQYF.

This chain links TRBV3-1 (or the pseudogene TRBV3-2) with TRBJ1-4, with TRBD1 matching over 8 bases. J was trimmed by 5 bases and V by 2 bases; bases with no gene match: 1. CDR1 and CDR2 from the germline V gene are LGHDT and YNNKEL (reference sequence). This CDR3 spans 14 amino acids. The CDR3 DNA sequence: TGTGCCAGCAGCCAACGACAGGGGAATGAAAAACTGTTTTTT. This sequence encodes CASSQRQGNEKLFF.

The V gene is TRBV29-1, the J gene TRBJ2-3; D is uncertain. V dropped 7 bases and J dropped 4 bases, with 12 bases sitting between them. The CDR3 covers 12 residues. Germline CDR1 is SQVTM and CDR2 is ANQGSEA. DNA of the CDR3: TGCAGCGCCTGTACGTCGGCAGATACGCAGTATTTT. Protein sequence: CSACTSADTQYF.

This sequence joins TRBV6-5 and TRBJ2-7; 13 nucleotides agree with TRBD2. The CDR3 has 15 amino acids. The V gene end was trimmed by 7 bases and the J gene end by 6 bases; junction bases not matched to a gene: 9. Germline assignment: CDR1 MNHEY and CDR2 SVGAGI. The CDR3 spells CASTLWTSGRGEQYF. DNA of the CDR3: TGTGCCAGCACCCTATGGACTAGCGGGAGAGGCGAGCAGTACTTC.

The chain links TRBV25-1 to TRBJ2-3; no clear D. The length of the CDR3 is 13 residues. Between the trimmed V and J ends, which lost 3 bases and 0 bases, there was a span of 4 bases. Germline V gives CDR1 MGHDK, CDR2 SYGVNS. CDR3 loop: CASSEESTDTQYF. CDR3 in DNA: TGTGCCAGCAGTGAGGAGAGCACAGATACGCAGTATTTT. Full variable domain (missing parts from reference TRBV25-1 and TRBJ2-3): EADIYQTPRYLVIGTGKKITLECSQTMGHDKMYWYQQDPGMELHLIHYSYGVNSTEKGDLSSESTVSRIRTEHFPLTLESARPSHTSQYLCASSEESTDTQYFGPGTRLTVL.

The chain is built from TRBV11-2 and TRBJ2-5; D perhaps matches TRBD1 (7 bases). Germline CDR1 is SGHAT and CDR2 is FQNNGV. Trimming shortened V by 5 bases and J by 3 bases, and 16 bases separated the two germline ends. This CDR3 spans 15 amino acids. The CDR3, as DNA: TGTGCCAGCAGCCCGGCGGGACAGCCGAAAGAGACCCAGTACTTC. Amino acids: CASSPAGQPKETQYF.

V usage is TRBV11-2 and J usage is TRBJ2-1, with D unresolved. The V and J ends lost 5 bases and 0 bases respectively, with 17 bases between them. CDR1 is SGHAT and CDR2 is FQNNGV in the germline V gene. The CDR3 contains 17 residues. The CDR3 DNA is TGTGCCAGCAGCCTTTTTTATGGGGAAAACTCCTACAATGAGCAGTTCTTC. Protein sequence: CASSLFYGENSYNEQFF.

The chain has TRBV6-5 and TRBJ2-2; D uncertain. The V end was cut by 8 bases, the J end by 5 bases, with 18 bases between. Germline V gives CDR1 MNHEY, CDR2 SVGAGI. The CDR3 contains 15 residues. CDR3 protein: CASGWEALTTGELFF. CDR3 DNA: TGTGCCAGCGGTTGGGAAGCCTTAACGACCGGGGAGCTGTTTTTT.

The chain couples TRBV27 to TRBJ2-3; D is uncertain. The CDR3 is made up of 14 amino acids. The germline gives CDR1 MNHEY, CDR2 SMNVEV (reference sequence). The ends were cut back, 3 bases at V and 3 bases at J, with 10 bases in the middle. The CDR3 protein is CASSLGKATDTQYF. The CDR3 nucleotides read TGTGCCAGCAGTTTGGGAAAAGCAACAGATACGCAGTATTTT.

CDR3 residues: CASGLAGGPTEQYF. The CDR3 DNA sequence: TGTGCCAGCGGGCTAGCGGGAGGGCCTACCGAGCAGTACTTC. The rearrangement uses TRBV7-2 and TRBJ2-7, with TRBD2 matching over 12 bases. Germline V gives CDR1 SGHTA, CDR2 FQGNSA. V shed 8 bases, J shed 6 bases, and the junction held 8 bases outside the gene matches. The CDR3 is 14 residues long.

This clone is a singleton in its sample. The chain links TRBV27 to TRBJ2-7, with 10 positions matching TRBD2. Germline-derived CDR1 and CDR2 are MNHEY and SMNVEV (reference sequence). The CDR3 contains 16 residues. V gave up 4 bases and J gave up 1 base; unmatched junction bases: 7. CDR3: CASSSVGLASSYEQYF. CDR3 DNA sequence: TGTGCCAGCAGTTCCGTGGGACTAGCGTCGTCCTACGAGCAGTACTTC.

This clone was observed a few times. The chain employs TRBV18 and TRBJ1-2; tentative D call: TRBD1 (6 bases). This CDR3 spans 17 amino acids. The germline V and J ends were trimmed by 0 bases and 1 base, with 15 bases remaining between them. Germline V gene sequence: CDR1 KGHSH, CDR2 LQKENI. The CDR3 here is CASSPPKQGFGNYGYTF. The CDR3 DNA follows: TGTGCCAGCTCACCACCGAAACAGGGATTCGGTAACTATGGCTACACCTTC.

This chain joins TRBV9 and TRBJ1-5; no reliable D call. Trimming cost V 0 bases and J 0 bases, with 13 bases left between them. Germline lookup yields CDR1 SGDLS and CDR2 YYNGEE. The CDR3 sequence is 17 residues long. The CDR3 is CASSVAREGDSNQPQHF. The CDR3 DNA reads as TGTGCCAGCAGCGTAGCTAGGGAGGGAGATAGCAATCAGCCCCAGCATTTT.

V gene TRBV19 combines with J gene TRBJ1-3, with unresolved D. Trimming cost V 4 bases and J 1 base, with 11 bases left between them. The CDR3 is 15 residues long. The germline V gene encodes CDR1 LNHDA and CDR2 SQIVND (reference sequence). CDR3 amino acids: CASSTPSGSGNTIYF. The CDR3 DNA follows: TGTGCCAGTAGTACCCCTAGCGGTTCTGGAAACACCATATATTTT.

V usage is TRBV28 and J usage is TRBJ1-1; TRBD1 agrees at 7 bases. Germline CDR1 MDHEN, CDR2 SYDVKM. With 3 bases clipped from V and 0 bases from J, the junction kept 1 base outside the gene matches. The CDR3 has 14 residues. Here the CDR3 reads CASSLGQLNTEAFF. The CDR3 DNA reads as TGTGCCAGCAGTTTGGGACAGTTGAACACTGAAGCTTTCTTT.

The chain employs TRBV18 and TRBJ2-2; D may be TRBD2 (5 bases). V lost 3 bases to trimming and J lost 0 bases, with 11 bases between them. Germline V gene data show CDR1 as KGHSH and CDR2 as LQKENI. This CDR3 has 16 residues. CDR3 region: CASSPGDGANTGELFF. In DNA form, the CDR3 reads TGTGCCAGCTCACCGGGAGACGGTGCGAACACCGGGGAGCTGTTTTTT.

This chain joins TRBV28 and TRBJ1-3; D gene unclear. Germline V gene sequence: CDR1 MDHEN, CDR2 SYDVKM. This CDR3 is built from 16 residues. Trimming pared 3 bases from V and 0 bases from J, leaving 12 bases between. The CDR3 nucleotides read TGTGCCAGCAGTTTGGAGCCGACCCGCTCTGGAAACACCATATATTTT. Translation: CASSLEPTRSGNTIYF. Full variable domain (missing parts from reference TRBV28 and TRBJ1-3): DVKVTQSSRYLVKRTGEKVFLECVQDMDHENMFWYRQDPGLGLRLIYFSYDVKMKEKGDIPEGYSVSREKKERFSLILESASTNQTSMYLCASSLEPTRSGNTIYFGEGSWLTVV.